This TCR beta chain was sequenced during a study of early T cells in non-severe SARS-CoV-2 infection. Whole-study context: Chains were unpaired, as sequencing was done on bulk RNA from unsorted whole blood.

Researchers attached unique molecular identifiers to individual cDNA molecules. TCRdb processed the 5' RACE reads anew with MiXCR; each CDR3 protein has one entry. The sample contains 100,000 to 130,000 distinct CDR3 sequences, about 12% of which appear only once. In the case of this clonotype: The antigen remains unidentified.

Findings of the study overall: Matching results from VDJdb favored anti-spike CD8 responses, leaving private and CD4 specificities undetected.

CDR1 is MNHNY and CDR2 is SVGAGI in the germline V gene (reference sequence). Trimming took 7 bases from V and 4 from J, leaving 19 bases between them. The CDR3 has 15 residues. This chain connects TRBV6-6 to TRBJ1-1, with D perhaps TRBD1 (5 bases). This receptor was taken from an adult who was a healthcare worker with PCR-confirmed SARS-CoV-2 infection or an uninfected control (not recorded which). The specimen was whole blood. The CDR3 DNA is TGTGCCAGCATCAGAACAGGCCAAGGGGTCACTGAAGCTTTCTTT. This encodes CASIRTGQGVTEAFF.